The source of this T cell receptor (beta chain) is a study of Ad26.COV2.S vaccination and SARS-CoV-2 variants. Study background: Ad26.COV2.S given intramuscularly, once or twice 56 days apart.

Study results and limitations: In TCR breadth and depth analyses, total T cell responses may have been underestimated. Substantial breadth was reported for post-vaccination spike-specific CD8+ and CD4+ T cells. Vaccine recipients showed a spike-specific TCR breadth that was higher than in placebo recipients.

Measured with immunoSEQ multiplex PCR; TCRdb has only the in-frame clones, and not every one. The table records 350,000 to 550,000 clones, approximately 92% of them present only once. On this clone itself: The antigen is unknown.

Treatment indicated: roughly 19 received Ad26.COV2.S at low or high dose, single or two shots; five or six received placebo; per-sample allocation not given. Collection of samples fell on day 63 after the first vaccine or placebo injection. CDR1 is MRHNA, CDR2 SNTAGT, per germline. V shed 9 bases and J 0 bases; nucleotides not matched to a gene: 21. The CDR3 extends over 19 amino acids. This sequence originates from a person aged 18-60 years who received the Ad26.COV2.S COVID-19 vaccine or a placebo. The chain couples TRBV6-4 to TRBJ2-7; TRBD1 matches 9 bases. Specimen: peripheral blood, collected in a trial of Ad26.COV2.S vaccine versus placebo. The chain's CDR3 is CASTPPGQGRTRSSYEQYF. CDR3 coding DNA: TGTGCCAGTACCCCCCCGGGACAGGGCCGCACCAGGAGCTCCTACGAGCAGTACTTC.